The next 12 T cell receptor beta chains were all read from a single sample in a study of somatic mutations in cytotoxic T cells in rheumatoid arthritis. Here immunoSEQ multiplex PCR was the method, and the copy in TCRdb shows in-frame clones only, minus some. Seen here are just over 15,000 clones, about 77% observed once, and the top ten hold 11% to 15%. The specimen sequenced was CD8+ T cells sorted from blood. These receptors were collected from an adult with rheumatoid arthritis.

This clone has more than one count but fewer than ten. CDR3 in amino acids: CASSQPGQGIYEQYF. DNA of the CDR3: TGTGCCAGCAGCCAGCCGGGACAGGGGATCTACGAGCAGTACTTC. The chain couples TRBV4-2 to TRBJ2-7; 10 nucleotides align to TRBD1. Germline V gene lookup returns CDR1 LGHNA and CDR2 YNFKEQ. The CDR3 is 15 amino acids. With V trimmed by 3 bases and J by 3 bases, 5 bases remained unmatched.

The CDR3 DNA reads TGTGCCAGCTCAAAGCCGGGACAGGGCGAAAACATTCAGTACTTC. It translates to CASSKPGQGENIQYF. The chain recombines TRBV18 with TRBJ2-4; 9 bases line up with TRBD1. CDR1 KGHSH and CDR2 LQKENI come from the germline V gene. J lost 5 bases, V lost 5 bases, and 7 bases had no gene match. This CDR3 has 15 amino acids.

The chain recombines TRBV9 with TRBJ2-3; D not certain. CDR1 is SGDLS and CDR2 is YYNGEE in the germline V gene. Trimming left V 1 base short and J 3 bases short, with 6 bases between. This CDR3 has 13 amino acids. CDR3 region: CASSVFITDTQYF. For the CDR3, the DNA is TGTGCCAGCAGCGTATTTATAACAGATACGCAGTATTTT.

This clone was detected only a few times. The V gene is TRBV30, the J gene TRBJ1-1, with 7 bases aligning to TRBD1. CDR1 and CDR2 from the germline V gene are GTSNPN and SVGIG (reference sequence). This CDR3 has 12 residues. Germline trimming cut 5 bases from V and 2 bases from J; bases unmatched to any gene: 2. This chain's CDR3 is CAWGQANTEAFF. Here the CDR3 DNA reads TGTGCCTGGGGACAGGCCAACACTGAAGCTTTCTTT.

This clone was observed a handful of times. This chain joins TRBV4-1 and TRBJ1-5; D not certain. V lost 1 base, J lost 7 bases, and 5 bases lay in between. The germline gives CDR1 MGHRA, CDR2 YSYEKL. The CDR3 has 12 amino acids. The CDR3 nucleotides read TGCGCCAGCAGCCAAGTAGGGCAGCCCCAGCATTTT. It is translated as CASSQVGQPQHF.

The chain carries TRBV5-1 and TRBJ1-1, with D unresolved. Trimming removed 0 bases from V and 3 bases from J, with 15 bases in between. The germline V gene encodes CDR1 SGHRS and CDR2 YFSETQ. CDR3 length: 16 amino acids. CDR3 coding DNA: TGCGCCAGCAGCTTGGTCGGGGTAGGAATAGACACTGAAGCTTTCTTT. This codes for CASSLVGVGIDTEAFF.

This chain links TRBV6-5 with TRBJ1-3; no clear D. Deletions cut 5 bases from V and 3 bases from J, with 14 bases between. This CDR3 is built from 15 residues. Germline assignment: CDR1 MNHEY and CDR2 SVGAGI. This CDR3 is CASSVRGVGGNTIYF. The CDR3 DNA sequence: TGTGCCAGCAGTGTCCGCGGGGTTGGTGGAAACACCATATATTTT.

The chain carries TRBV15 and TRBJ2-7; 9 bases line up with TRBD2. The length of the CDR3 is 20 residues. In germline, CDR1 is LNHNV, CDR2 YYDKDF (reference sequence). The V gene end was trimmed by 5 bases and the J gene end by 5 bases; junction bases not matched to a gene: 25. The CDR3 coding sequence is TGTGCCACCAGCGGCATGCAGACTAGCGGTACGGACCAGACTTTCCACGAGCAGTACTTC. Protein sequence: CATSGMQTSGTDQTFHEQYF.

The DNA for the CDR3 is TGTGCCAGCAAAGCGAGCTCTGGAAACACCATATATTTT. As protein: CASKASSGNTIYF. The chain links TRBV27 to TRBJ1-3; D ambiguous. This CDR3 has 13 residues. From germline, CDR1 is MNHEY and CDR2 SMNVEV (reference sequence). Trimming removed 7 bases from V and 0 bases from J, with 7 bases in between.

The chain employs TRBV6-1 and TRBJ1-5; maybe TRBD1 (5 bases). The V end lost 10 bases, the J end lost 0 bases, and 16 bases lay between the germline ends. CDR1 is MNHNS and CDR2 is SASEGT in the germline V gene. CDR3 length: 15 residues. The CDR3 nucleotides are TGTGCCACCAGGCCAGGGAGTTATAGCAATCAGCCCCAGCATTTT. Translated: CATRPGSYSNQPQHF.

The V gene is TRBV4-1, the J gene TRBJ2-1; 7 positions agree with TRBD2. This CDR3 spans 18 amino acids. V was pared by 1 base and J by 5 bases, with 14 bases of the junction left unmatched. CDR1 and CDR2 from the germline V gene are MGHRA and YSYEKL. The CDR3 protein is CASSQVGLRELGHNEQFF. CDR3 nucleotide sequence: TGCGCCAGCAGCCAAGTGGGTTTGCGGGAGTTGGGACACAATGAGCAGTTCTTC.

V is TRBV2 and J is TRBJ2-2, with D perhaps matching TRBD2 (6 bases). This CDR3 region has 15 residues. The V end lost 4 bases, the J end lost 3 bases, and 12 bases lay between the germline ends. CDR1 is SNHLY and CDR2 is FYNNEI in the germline V gene. Written as DNA, the CDR3 is TGTGCCAGCAGTGTACCGGGAGAGGACACCGGGGAGCTGTTTTTT. Encoded protein: CASSVPGEDTGELFF.